The 14 T cell receptor beta chains reported below all come from one sample, sequenced in a study of blood T cell repertoires in COVID-19. Sequencing was performed with immunoSEQ multiplex PCR; in TCRdb, only in-frame clones are kept and a portion is missing. The sample records approximately 320,000 clones, roughly 89% being singletons. The sample was peripheral blood. All receptors come from a woman in her 30s with COVID-19, enrolled during active disease.

This rearrangement joins TRBV7-9 to TRBJ1-1; D gene unclear. Germline CDR1 SEHNR, CDR2 FQNEAQ (reference sequence). The CDR3 is 13 amino acids. V was clipped by 2 bases and J by 4 bases, with 8 bases between them. The CDR3 region is CASSLPQATEAFF. In DNA form, the CDR3 reads TGTGCCAGCAGCTTACCGCAGGCCACTGAAGCTTTCTTT. Full variable domain (outside the CDR3, taken from reference TRBV7-9 and TRBJ1-1): DTGVSQNPRHKITKRGQNVTFRCDPISEHNRLYWYRQTLGQGPEFLTYFQNEAQLEKSRLLSDRFSAERPKGSFSTLEIQRTEQGDSAMYLCASSLPQATEAFFGQGTRLTVV.

The V and J genes are TRBV28 and TRBJ1-4; 7 nucleotides align to TRBD1. The V gene end was trimmed by 5 bases and the J gene end by 8 bases; junction bases not matched to a gene: 8. Germline assignment: CDR1 MDHEN and CDR2 SYDVKM. The CDR3 spans 14 residues. The CDR3 region is CASSQTGHGEKLFF. The CDR3 DNA sequence: TGTGCCAGCAGTCAGACAGGGCACGGGGAAAAACTGTTTTTT.

The chain combines TRBV5-1 with TRBJ2-5; D possibly corresponds to TRBD2 (5 bases). Trimming removed 5 bases at V and 1 base at J, with 12 bases between. The CDR3 covers 14 residues. Germline assignment: CDR1 SGHRS and CDR2 YFSETQ. CDR3 nucleotides: TGCGCCAGCAGTGGAGGACGGAGCCAAGAGACCCAGTACTTC. Translating gives CASSGGRSQETQYF. Full variable domain (remainder filled in from reference TRBV5-1 and TRBJ2-5): KAGVTQTPRYLIKTRGQQVTLSCSPISGHRSVSWYQQTPGQGLQFLFEYFSETQRNKGNFPGRFSGRQFSNSRSEMNVSTLELGDSALYLCASSGGRSQETQYFGPGTRLLVL.

The chain joins TRBV25-1 to TRBJ1-5; a possible D gene is TRBD1 (6 bases). Germline V lookup: CDR1 MGHDK, CDR2 SYGVNS. Trimming stripped 5 bases from V and 4 bases from J, with 21 bases between. The CDR3 covers 17 residues. CDR3 in amino acids: CASSPWTVGYENQPQHF. The CDR3 DNA reads as TGTGCCAGCAGTCCCTGGACAGTGGGGTATGAAAATCAGCCCCAGCATTTT. The whole variable domain, filled in from reference TRBV25-1 and TRBJ1-5, reads EADIYQTPRYLVIGTGKKITLECSQTMGHDKMYWYQQDPGMELHLIHYSYGVNSTEKGDLSSESTVSRIRTEHFPLTLESARPSHTSQYLCASSPWTVGYENQPQHFGDGTRLSIL.

The V and J genes are TRBV30 and TRBJ2-2; D is possibly TRBD1 (5 bases). Germline CDR1 reads GTSNPN; CDR2 reads SVGIG (reference sequence). This CDR3 has 12 amino acids. Trimming stripped 2 bases from V and 4 bases from J, with 5 bases between. CDR3 coding DNA: TGTGCCTGGAGTACAGGCACCGGGGAGCTGTTTTTT. It codes for CAWSTGTGELFF.

The rearrangement links TRBV11-2 to TRBJ2-1, with 9 bases identical to TRBD2. Germline V lookup: CDR1 SGHAT, CDR2 FQNNGV. After removal of 7 bases from V and 4 bases from J, the junction contained 5 bases not matched to a gene. The CDR3 length is 14 residues. CDR3 region: CASILAGRYNEQFF. The CDR3 DNA reads TGTGCCAGCATCCTAGCGGGGAGATACAATGAGCAGTTCTTC.

V is TRBV16 and J is TRBJ1-3; the D gene is possibly TRBD1 (5 bases). This CDR3 contains 18 residues. V was cut by 4 bases and J by 0 bases, with 19 bases left in between. CDR1 KGHSY and CDR2 FQNENV come from the germline V gene. As DNA, the CDR3 is TGTGCCAGCAGCCCACCGATGGTCGGACAACTCTCTGGAAACACCATATATTTT. It translates to CASSPPMVGQLSGNTIYF.

The gene calls are TRBV5-1 and TRBJ2-2; 10 bases align to TRBD2. The germline gives CDR1 SGHRS, CDR2 YFSETQ. J lost 4 bases, V lost 4 bases, and 10 bases had no gene match. The CDR3 runs to 17 residues. As DNA, the CDR3 is TGCGCCAGCAGCCCCTCTAGTAGCGGGGGGAGCACCGGGGAGCTGTTTTTT. It yields the protein CASSPSSSGGSTGELFF.

V usage is TRBV12-3 or TRBV12-4 and J usage is TRBJ2-7, with D possibly matching TRBD2 (7 bases). Between the trimmed V and J ends, which lost 3 bases and 7 bases, there was a span of 13 bases. The CDR3 has 13 residues. CDR3 nucleotide sequence: TGTGCCAGCAGTTTTCGGGGGGCGTCTGAGCAGTACTTC. The encoded protein is CASSFRGASEQYF.

J is TRBJ1-2 and V is TRBV12-3 or TRBV12-4; no clear D gene. Trimming took 5 bases from V and 8 from J, leaving 15 bases between them. The length of the CDR3 is 13 residues. CDR3 amino acids: CASSGLEGGGYTF. The CDR3 DNA reads as TGTGCCAGCAGTGGATTGGAGGGTGGAGGCTACACCTTC.

The chain employs TRBV9 and TRBJ1-2; 7 bases are a match to TRBD1. In germline, CDR1 is SGDLS, CDR2 YYNGEE. Unmatched junction bases numbered 6, after V lost 1 base and J lost 6 bases. The CDR3 loop spans 14 amino acids. The CDR3 loop reads CASSVRGGADGYTF. The CDR3 DNA reads TGTGCCAGCAGCGTAAGAGGGGGCGCCGATGGCTACACCTTC.

The gene calls are TRBV3-1 (or the pseudogene TRBV3-2) and TRBJ2-3, with 9 bases identical to TRBD2. The length of the CDR3 is 16 residues. After removal of 4 bases from V and 3 bases from J, the junction contained 8 bases not matched to a gene. Germline V gene lookup returns CDR1 LGHDT and CDR2 YNNKEL (reference sequence). CDR3 nucleotides: TGTGCCAGCAGCCTAACGCGGGGGGGCGAGACAGATACGCAGTATTTT. Protein product: CASSLTRGGETDTQYF.

This clone was recorded only once. An end of the junction differs from the germline gene, which may be a read error. The rearrangement joins TRBV12-3 or TRBV12-4 to TRBJ2-7; 7 bases line up with TRBD2. The CDR3 is made up of 13 amino acids. DNA of the CDR3: TGTGCCAGCAGTTTCCCCGGGGAGGGCGAGCGGTACTTC. Amino acid sequence: CASSFPGEGERYF.

This chain uses TRBV4-2 with TRBJ2-4, with D maybe TRBD1 (6 bases). Germline V gene lookup returns CDR1 LGHNA and CDR2 YNFKEQ. The CDR3 spans 17 residues. Trimming pared 2 bases from V and 1 base from J, leaving 15 bases between. CDR3 protein: CASSQLYLQGAKNIQYF. For the CDR3, the DNA is TGTGCCAGCAGCCAACTGTACCTCCAGGGGGCCAAAAACATTCAGTACTTC.